This T cell receptor (beta chain) was obtained from a study of cytomegalovirus exposure and HLA in healthy donors. Study-level information: Researchers previously reported finding 117 million unique TCR beta sequences from about 179 million T cells.

Amplification used 60 Vbeta primers and 13 Jbeta primers. Repertoires were generated with immunoSEQ multiplex PCR, while TCRdb's copy carries only in-frame clones and drops some. This sample has approximately 250,000 clones; 70% to 90% occur once, and the top ten carry 0.2% to 0.25%. This clone was found once. Healthy donors of bone marrow made up the group. This sequence originates from a girl aged 2 to 9 in good health and CMV-seronegative. Input material: PBMCs.

The CDR3 DNA reads as TGTGCCAGCGCCCTAGGGAGGCTCTGGACTGAAGCTTTCTTT. It specifies CASALGRLWTEAFF. The chain couples TRBV5-6 to TRBJ1-1, with D hard to call. The CDR3 is made up of 14 amino acids. From germline, CDR1 is SGHDT and CDR2 YYEEEE. With 7 bases removed from V and 5 bases from J, the gap between germline ends came to 18 bases. The entire variable domain, with the rest obtained from reference TRBV5-6 and TRBJ1-1, is as follows: DAGVTQSPTHLIKTRGQQVTLRCSPKSGHDTVSWYQQALGQGPQFIFQYYEEEERQRGNFPDRFSGHQFPNYSSELNVNALLLGDSALYLCASALGRLWTEAFFGQGTRLTVV.